Detailed here is one TCR beta chain. Its antigen is still unknown. The data derive from a study of blood T cells in healthy people across ages. J was trimmed by 1 base and V by 5 bases; bases with no gene match: 14. Germline assignment: CDR1 SGHTA and CDR2 FQGNSA. The CDR3 consists of 18 residues. Primed by a sample-barcoded 5' primer and a J-beta primer mix, a second PCR proceeded for about 7 to 11 cycles. A template-switch adaptor containing 12 random nucleotides labeled each cDNA molecule. Every sample gave at least 2.5 million paired-end reads containing CDR3. TCRdb reanalysed the 5' RACE reads using MiXCR and keeps one entry per CDR3 protein. Of around 1,700,000 distinct CDR3 sequences listed, 28% are singletons. Each sample provided at least 6 micrograms of extracted total RNA. Study-wide results and caveats: Changes seen in expanded clonotypes were possibly confounded by donor CMV status left unknown.

The sample comprised blood. The sequence came from a woman aged 25 to 45 in good health. The gene calls are TRBV7-2 and TRBJ1-1, with TRBD1 identical over 9 bases. DNA of the CDR3: TGTGCCAGCAGCACCGATTGGGGGGGGACAGGGCGGAACACTGAAGCTTTCTTT. It translates to CASSTDWGGTGRNTEAFF.